Listed here is a single T cell receptor (beta chain). Trimming stripped 1 base from V and 0 bases from J, with 14 bases between. This CDR3 spans 17 amino acids. From germline, CDR1 is SGHDT and CDR2 YYEEEE. The data stem from a study of chemoradiotherapy in HPV16-positive cancers. Libraries were prepared by immunoSEQ multiplex PCR; TCRdb keeps only in-frame clonotypes and omits some of them. This sample has some 28,000 clones; roughly 84% occur once, and the top ten carry roughly 6%. The chain recombines TRBV5-6 with TRBJ1-3; D might be TRBD1 (5 bases). The material sequenced was blood, taken from a patient who underwent chemoradiotherapy. The origin of this receptor is a human donor with HPV-associated anogenital cancer. CDR3 bases: TGTGCCAGCAGCTTGTGGAAGATTGACAGCTCTGGAAACACCATATATTTT. Translating it yields CASSLWKIDSSGNTIYF.